The 12 T cell receptor beta chains below were found in one sample sequenced in a study of blood T cells in healthy people across ages. For the second PCR, which ran for roughly 7 to 11 cycles, a sample-barcoded 5' primer and a J-beta primer mix were used. One entry per CDR3 protein results from TCRdb running MiXCR on the 5' RACE reads. The repertoire holds approximately 810,000 distinct CDR3 sequences, with more than 25% as singletons. The sample comprised blood. All receptors come from a woman older than 75 in good health.

The V call is TRBV13, the J call TRBJ2-7, with 7 positions matching TRBD2. The CDR3 length is 16 residues. J gave up 0 bases and V 4 bases, and 9 bases lay outside the gene matches. Germline V gives CDR1 PRHDT, CDR2 FYEKMQ (reference sequence). The DNA of the CDR3 is TGTGCCAGCAGCTCCCCCGAGGGAGGGAGCTCCTACGAGCAGTACTTC. Its translation: CASSSPEGGSSYEQYF. The entire variable domain, with the rest obtained from reference TRBV13 and TRBJ2-7, is as follows: AAGVIQSPRHLIKEKRETATLKCYPIPRHDTVYWYQQGPGQDPQFLISFYEKMQSDKGSIPDRFSAQQFSDYHSELNMSSLELGDSALYFCASSSPEGGSSYEQYFGPGTRLTVT.

In this sample, this clonotype turned up many times. The chain employs TRBV2 and TRBJ2-5; D is possibly TRBD2 (6 bases). Deletions cut 8 bases from V and 1 base from J, with 8 bases between. Germline CDR1 and CDR2: SNHLY and FYNNEI. This CDR3 spans 12 amino acids. The CDR3 is CASGGTQETQYF. The DNA of the CDR3 is TGTGCCAGCGGGGGGACCCAAGAGACCCAGTACTTC.

CDR3 coding DNA: TGTGCCAGCAGTCTTAGGCGCGCTGAGACCCAGTACTTC. Translation gives CASSLRRAETQYF. The chain uses TRBV27 and TRBJ2-7; D gene uncertain. TRBJ2-5 matches the DNA end more closely, so the J call is doubtful. The CDR3 extends over 13 amino acids. Germline V gene lookup returns CDR1 MNHEY and CDR2 SMNVEV (reference sequence).

This sequence joins TRBV27 and TRBJ2-5, with D maybe TRBD2 (7 bases). There are 16 residues in the CDR3. CDR1 is MNHEY, CDR2 SMNVEV, per germline (reference sequence). The V end was cut by 0 bases, the J end by 7 bases, with 18 bases between. CDR3: CASSLSPGAPGGTQYF. The CDR3 DNA reads TGTGCCAGCAGTTTATCGCCGGGGGCTCCGGGAGGGACCCAGTACTTC.

The chain combines TRBV21-1 with TRBJ2-7; the table's D call of TRBD1 was not tested on the DNA. TRBV21-1 is reported as a pseudogene. The CDR3 loop spans 15 amino acids. Written as DNA, the CDR3 is TGTGCCAGCAGCAAAGGGGGAGGGACAGCCTACGAGCAGTACTTC. Translation gives CASSKGGGTAYEQYF.

This clonotype was recorded only once. The chain couples TRBV7-2 to TRBJ2-1; TRBD1 agrees at 10 bases. The CDR3 sequence is 13 residues long. Germline V lookup: CDR1 SGHTA, CDR2 FQGNSA. With V trimmed by 7 bases and J by 12 bases, 9 bases remained unmatched. In DNA form, the CDR3 reads TGTGCCAGCAAGTCGGGACAGGGGTGGGCGCAGTTCTTC. Its protein product is CASKSGQGWAQFF.

The chain has TRBV20-1 and TRBJ2-7, with D perhaps matching TRBD2 (7 bases). This CDR3 spans 14 amino acids. The germline V and J ends were trimmed by 3 bases and 3 bases, with 15 bases remaining between them. Germline V gives CDR1 DFQATT, CDR2 SNEGSKA (reference sequence). Here the CDR3 reads CSARGEGVGYEQYF. Written as DNA, the CDR3 is TGCAGTGCTAGGGGGGAGGGGGTGGGCTACGAGCAGTACTTC.

The CDR3 reads CASSPGLATYNEQYF. The CDR3 nucleotides read TGCGCCAGCAGCCCCGGACTAGCGACCTACAATGAGCAGTACTTC. V and J are TRBV5-1 and TRBJ2-1, with 9 bases aligning to TRBD2. The end of the DNA is better explained by TRBJ2-7, so the J call may be wrong. This CDR3 is 15 amino acids long. CDR1 is SGHRS and CDR2 is YFSETQ in the germline V gene.

The chain uses TRBV11-2 and TRBJ2-2; tentative D call: TRBD2 (5 bases). The germline gives CDR1 SGHAT, CDR2 FQNNGV. V lost 6 bases to trimming and J lost 1 base, with 21 bases between them. The CDR3 is made up of 18 amino acids. This chain's CDR3 is CASSLGKTGRGNTGELFF. CDR3 DNA sequence: TGTGCCAGCAGTCTGGGAAAGACGGGTCGGGGGAACACCGGGGAGCTGTTTTTT.

In its sample, this clonotype was seen a few times. This chain's CDR3 is CSARAAVDYGYTF. Written as DNA, the CDR3 is TGCAGTGCTAGAGCGGCGGTGGACTATGGCTACACCTTC. V gene TRBV20-1 combines with J gene TRBJ1-2; D ambiguous. The CDR3 spans 13 residues. CDR1 is DFQATT, CDR2 SNEGSKA, per germline (reference sequence). V gave up 1 base and J gave up 3 bases, with 9 bases separating them.

This chain uses TRBV12-3 or TRBV12-4 with TRBJ1-1; D perhaps matches TRBD1 (6 bases). Trimming removed 6 bases from V and 5 bases from J, with 13 bases in between. This CDR3 has 13 residues. The CDR3, as DNA: TGTGCCAGCAGCCCAAACAGGGCTACTGAAGCTTTCTTT. Translated, it gives CASSPNRATEAFF.

Turning to this clonotype: A single base separates this from a much larger clone, so it may be a read error. The genes are TRBV7-2 and TRBJ2-3; no reliable D call. The CDR3 is 14 residues long. Per germline, CDR1 SGHTA and CDR2 FQGNSA. The CDR3 sequence: CANSFVTSTDTQYF. The DNA for the CDR3 is TGTGCCAACAGCTTCGTGACTAGCACAGATACGCAGTATTTT.